This TCR beta chain was captured by sequencing in a study of blood T cells in healthy people across ages. Study-level points and caveats: Roughly linearly, TCR beta diversity per million T cells fell as age increased. Naive and antigen-experienced cells could not be conclusively compared, given unsorted PBMCs.

Alongside a J-beta primer mix, a sample-barcoded 5' primer served in a second PCR lasting about 7 to 11 cycles. TCRdb redid the calling of the 5' RACE reads with MiXCR, one entry per CDR3 protein. The sample has around 800,000 distinct CDR3 sequences, roughly 46% seen once. About this clonotype itself: Its antigen is currently unknown.

The CDR3 length is 16 residues. Germline CDR1 LGHDT, CDR2 YNNKEL (reference sequence). V was pared by 3 bases and J by 5 bases, with 10 bases of the junction left unmatched. This clonotype was obtained from a man at least 80 years old in good health. The V call is TRBV3-1, the J call TRBJ2-5; 9 bases fit TRBD2. What was sequenced was blood. The CDR3 here is CASSQRRGGLEETQYF. In nucleotides, the CDR3 is TGTGCCAGCAGCCAGAGGCGGGGGGGCCTCGAGGAGACCCAGTACTTC.